What follows is one TCR beta chain and its context. Its specific antigen is unknown. No base quality information exists; no much larger clone differs at one position. This entry comes from a study of control samples from healthy donors and cancer patients (dated by TCRdb to 2020 to 2022). Libraries were built with the immunoSEQ multiplex PCR assay. TCRdb provides this immuneACCESS table in a form limited to in-frame rearrangements. Some clones are lacking; in checked studies, under half of them reflect an unresolved V gene, and why the rest are absent is not known. The sample has 120,000 to 150,000 clones on record, around 86% of them singletons. The ten top clones hold roughly 5% of the sample. From its cysteine to its phenylalanine, the CDR3 spans 12 amino acids. CDR3 DNA is the only sequence kept; it has 36 bases, read in frame from the first base. After removal of 10 bases from V and 3 bases from J, the junction retains 5 bases not matched to a gene. In the germline V gene (reference sequence), CDR1 corresponds to LNHDA and CDR2 to SQIVND.

The source material was blood. The TCR originated in a man aged 25-45 years in good health. Recombination joined TRBV19 with TRBJ2-7, with 8 central nucleotides matching TRBD1. The CDR3 amino acid sequence is: CATGTGNYEQYF. The nucleotide sequence is TGTGCCACCGGGACAGGAAACTACGAGCAGTACTTC.